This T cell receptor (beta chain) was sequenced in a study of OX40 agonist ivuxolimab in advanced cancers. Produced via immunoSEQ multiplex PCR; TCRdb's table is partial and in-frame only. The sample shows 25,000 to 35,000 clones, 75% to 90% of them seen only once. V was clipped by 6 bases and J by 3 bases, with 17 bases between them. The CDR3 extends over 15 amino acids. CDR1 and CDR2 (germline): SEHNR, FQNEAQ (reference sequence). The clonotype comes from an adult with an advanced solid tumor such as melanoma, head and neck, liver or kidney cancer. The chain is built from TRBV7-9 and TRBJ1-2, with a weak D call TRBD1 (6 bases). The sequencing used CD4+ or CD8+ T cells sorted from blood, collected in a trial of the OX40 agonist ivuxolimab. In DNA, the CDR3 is TGTGCCAGCAGTTCCGGGCGCAGGGGTGACTATGGCTACACCTTC. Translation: CASSSGRRGDYGYTF.